The 8 T cell receptor beta chains below come from one sample, sequenced in a study of sequential checkpoint blockade in melanoma. Described treatment: randomized to nivolumab then ipilimumab (arm A) or the reverse (arm B). Some clones are missing from TCRdb's copy, which holds only in-frame ones; the method was immunoSEQ multiplex PCR. The sample holds 3,000 to 3,500 clones, approximately 17% seen once. The sample here was tumor tissue (inferred from file names), taken from a patient given nivolumab and ipilimumab in sequence. The receptors were sampled from a human donor with melanoma.

The rearrangement links TRBV6-8 to TRBJ1-1; D perhaps matches TRBD1 (6 bases). From germline, CDR1 is MNHGY and CDR2 SAAAGT. The CDR3 is 13 residues long. Trimming pared 6 bases from V and 0 bases from J, leaving 8 bases between. The CDR3 coding sequence is TGTGCCAGCAGGGACAGCATGAACACTGAAGCTTTCTTT. Its translation: CASRDSMNTEAFF.

CDR3 sequence (DNA): TGCGCCAGCAGCTTGCTTAGTGAAAGTAGTTCACCCCTCCACTTT. Translation gives CASSLLSESSSPLHF. The chain recombines TRBV5-1 with TRBJ1-6; D is undetermined. The CDR3 is made up of 15 amino acids. With 1 base removed from V and 9 bases from J, the gap between germline ends came to 14 bases. CDR1 SGHRS and CDR2 YFSETQ come from the germline V gene.

By sample fraction, this clone is medium-sized. The chain's CDR3 is CASSLGGRSSGNTIYF. CDR3 coding DNA: TGTGCCAGCAGCTTGGGGGGCCGTTCGTCAGGAAACACCATATATTTT. The rearrangement links TRBV11-3 to TRBJ1-3, with D possibly being TRBD1 (6 bases). This CDR3 has 16 amino acids. The germline CDR1 and CDR2 sequences are SGHNT and YENEEA. V dropped 3 bases and J dropped 4 bases, with 16 bases sitting between them.

This chain connects TRBV4-1 to TRBJ2-2; 8 nucleotides agree with TRBD1. The CDR3 is made up of 15 amino acids. After removal of 5 bases from V and 0 bases from J, the junction contained 2 bases not matched to a gene. Germline loops: CDR1 MGHRA, CDR2 YSYEKL. In DNA form, the CDR3 reads TGCGCCAGCAGCGCACAGGGGGCGAACACCGGGGAGCTGTTTTTT. Its protein product is CASSAQGANTGELFF.

This chain connects TRBV5-1 to TRBJ2-2; perhaps D is TRBD1 or TRBD2 (6 bases each). Germline CDR1 is SGHRS and CDR2 is YFSETQ. The CDR3 is 14 amino acids. The germline V and J ends were trimmed by 6 bases and 0 bases, with 9 bases remaining between them. CDR3 coding DNA: TGCGCCAGCAAGGGGGGCCCGAACACCGGGGAGCTGTTTTTT. It is translated as CASKGGPNTGELFF.

This clone appeared many times. V usage is TRBV11-3 and J usage is TRBJ2-4; D remains unclear. Per the germline V gene, CDR1 is SGHNT and CDR2 is YENEEA. Trimming pared 4 bases from V and 0 bases from J, leaving 13 bases between. The CDR3 runs 16 residues. Here the CDR3 reads CASSSSSTVAKNIQYF. Written as DNA, the CDR3 is TGTGCCAGCAGCTCCTCCTCCACCGTAGCCAAAAACATTCAGTACTTC.

By share, this clone ranks as medium-sized (0.01 to 0.1%). The gene calls are TRBV11-3 and TRBJ1-1; D may be TRBD1 (6 bases). The CDR3 has 15 amino acids. The V end was cut by 4 bases, the J end by 0 bases, with 12 bases between. Germline loops: CDR1 SGHNT, CDR2 YENEEA. The CDR3 protein is CASSSPGHLNTEAFF. Here the CDR3 DNA reads TGTGCCAGCAGCTCCCCGGGACACTTGAACACTGAAGCTTTCTTT. Drawing the rest from reference TRBV11-3 and TRBJ1-1, the complete variable domain is EAGVVQSPRYKIIEKKQPVAFWCNPISGHNTLYWYLQNLGQGPELLIRYENEEAVDDSQLPKDRFSAERLKGVDSTLKIQPAELGDSAVYLCASSSPGHLNTEAFFGQGTRLTVV.

The genes are TRBV6-8 and TRBJ1-6; D unresolved. The germline V and J ends were trimmed by 5 bases and 9 bases, with 11 bases remaining between them. Germline CDR1 reads MNHGY; CDR2 reads SAAAGT. The length of the CDR3 is 13 residues. In DNA, the CDR3 is TGTGCCAGCAGTGTCCAGGAGAGTTCACCCCTCCACTTT. It translates to CASSVQESSPLHF.